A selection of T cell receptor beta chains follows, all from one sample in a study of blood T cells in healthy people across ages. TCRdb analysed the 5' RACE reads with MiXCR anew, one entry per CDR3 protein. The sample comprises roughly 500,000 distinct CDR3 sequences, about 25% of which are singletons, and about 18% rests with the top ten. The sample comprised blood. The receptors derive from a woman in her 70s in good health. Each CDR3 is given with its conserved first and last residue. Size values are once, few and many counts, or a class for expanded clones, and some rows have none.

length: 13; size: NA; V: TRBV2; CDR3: CASSKDRGSGYTF
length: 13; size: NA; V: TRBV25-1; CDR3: CASSVSGGVEQYF
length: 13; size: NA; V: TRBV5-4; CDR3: CASSLLTQETQYF
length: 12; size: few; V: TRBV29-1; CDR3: CSCGRQNTEAFF
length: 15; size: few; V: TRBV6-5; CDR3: CASTIGLAGTYEQYF
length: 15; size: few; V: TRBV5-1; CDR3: CASSLGTPKNTEAFF
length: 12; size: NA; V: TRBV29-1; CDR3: CSVRTENTEAFF
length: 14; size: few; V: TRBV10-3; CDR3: CATRDRGQSNEQYF
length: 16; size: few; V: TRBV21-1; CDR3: CASYYYWGRRAYEQYF
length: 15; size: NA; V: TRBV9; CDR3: CASSANRGKNTEASF
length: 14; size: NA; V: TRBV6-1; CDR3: CASSEARDRARAFF
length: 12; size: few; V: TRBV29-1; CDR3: CSVDKGLETQYF
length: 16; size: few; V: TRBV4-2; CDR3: CASSQEGRAESYGYTF
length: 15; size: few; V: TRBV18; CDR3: CASSPGRQGEETQYF
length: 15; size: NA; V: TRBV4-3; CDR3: CASSQATGGHYEQYF
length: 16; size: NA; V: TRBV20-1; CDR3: CSASRLTPTANQPQHF
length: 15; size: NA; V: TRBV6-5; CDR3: CASRGGGRNYNEQFF
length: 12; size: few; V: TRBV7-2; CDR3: CASSSTDRVQYF
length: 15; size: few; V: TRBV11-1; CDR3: CASSPGGQGPYEQYF
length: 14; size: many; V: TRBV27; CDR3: CASSLGRRGEKLFF
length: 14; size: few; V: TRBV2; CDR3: CASSDYSSDQPQHF
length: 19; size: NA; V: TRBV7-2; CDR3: CASSSSPGHTGRSQETQYF
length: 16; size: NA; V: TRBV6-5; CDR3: CASSYRYRGEGHEQYF
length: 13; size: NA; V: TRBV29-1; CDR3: CSVEQGPGYGYTF
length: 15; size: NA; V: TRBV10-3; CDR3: CAISESIQAPYEQYF
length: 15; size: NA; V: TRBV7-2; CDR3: CASSLAGPNTGELFF